This TCR beta chain is drawn from a study of cytotoxic CD8 clonotypes in ibrutinib-treated CLL (dated by TCRdb to the early 2020s). For the wider study: The cohort was composed of ten to eleven relapsed/refractory and about 15 treatment-naive patients; IGHV unmutated status was identified in around 17 patients. Responses were partial in about 25 patients and complete in 2; after median 68 months follow-up, some 14 stayed in remission and about 12 progressed. Response samples were obtained after a median of 12 months of treatment, with a range of roughly 6 to 40 months. On average, each sample yielded around 250,000 productive templates and 94,082 productive rearrangements. Of the roughly 79 people in the trial, approximately 28 had longitudinal samples available. Cryopreserved peripheral blood mononuclear cells were obtained prior to treatment, at the time of response, and at either disease progression or sustained remission. Here is what the overall study found, with its caveats: Clonality rose at ibrutinib response, remained stable during sustained remission, and dropped back toward baseline at progression. Baseline clonality exceeded that of age-matched healthy donors and correlated strongly with circulating CD8+ T-cell counts. Public clonotypes were rare and either shrank or stayed stable during treatment, and the rise in clonality at ibrutinib response reflected expansion of private clonotypes. Sampling times were not matched between patients in sustained remission and patients whose disease was progressing, and lymph node repertoires were not examined.

From the germline V gene, CDR1 is MGHRA and CDR2 is YSYEKL. The CDR3 starts with the cysteine, ends with the phenylalanine, and has 14 residues. This entry keeps only the CDR3 DNA: 42 bases, framed from base 1. V is cut by 0 bases and J by 4 bases, and the space between the germline ends is 9 bases. In its sample, this clone was seen a few times. Its antigen is currently not known. Base qualities are not recorded, but no much larger clone differs from it by a single base. Each clonotype received, on average, roughly 9.6x coverage in deep resolution sequencing performed on a MiSeq, where the target depth lay between 1 in 1 million and 1 in 200,000 T cells. TCR beta libraries were generated with the immunoSEQ hsTCRB Kit. The study's own analysis went as follows. Data were analyzed with ImmunoSEQ Data Assistant and ImmunoSEQ Analyzer, with V, D and J genes assigned per IMGT definitions. Clonality, with values ranging from 0 to 1, was calculated as one minus the normalized Shannon entropy of productive rearrangement frequencies. Only overrepresented clonotypes making up at least 0.05% of each patient's repertoire were included in the public clonotype analysis. Around 12 age-matched healthy donor repertoires from immuneACCESS were used as controls for clonality. Here the immuneACCESS table is served through TCRdb, limited to in-frame sequences with V and J called. Missing clones are a known gap in these copies; in checked studies unresolved V genes cover under half, and the rest lacks a known reason. The DNA was the basis for D and trimming; V, J and clone size are from that table. Present in this sample are about 30,000 clones, approximately 62% of which were seen just once. The top ten constitute roughly 5.1% of the sample.

Roughly 2 micrograms of genomic DNA were extracted from cryopreserved PBMCs for TCR beta library preparation. Longitudinal blood samples from CLL patients on ibrutinib monotherapy underwent high-throughput TCR beta sequencing. The patients took part in an open-label, single-center phase 2 trial of ibrutinib monotherapy. The sample here was PBMCs, taken before ibrutinib treatment. The receptor comes from a human donor with chronic lymphocytic leukemia. Recombination joined TRBV4-1 with TRBJ1-2, with TRBD1 tentatively as D gene (5 bases match). In nucleotides, the sequence is TGCGCCAGCAGCCAAGACTCAACAGGCTATGGCTACACCTTC. It translates to CASSQDSTGYGYTF.